The 30 T cell receptor beta chains listed next were all sequenced from one sample in a study of blood T cell repertoires in COVID-19. Assay: immunoSEQ multiplex PCR; the TCRdb copy retains only in-frame clones and omits some. The data show 200,000 or so clones, 80% to 90% seen once. Sequenced material: peripheral blood. These receptors all come from a man older than 75 with acute or convalescent COVID-19.

CDR3 sequence reads: CASSLVSAATNEKLFF. Written as DNA, the CDR3 is TGTGCCAGCAGCTTAGTTTCAGCGGCAACTAATGAAAAACTGTTTTTT. This chain uses TRBV7-6 with TRBJ1-4; D not resolved. V was trimmed by 1 base and J by 0 bases, leaving 9 bases between them. The CDR3 is 16 amino acids. Germline V gene data show CDR1 as SGHVS and CDR2 as FNYEAQ. Looking up the rest from reference TRBV7-6 and TRBJ1-4 gives the full variable domain: GAGVSQSPRYKVTKRGQDVALRCDPISGHVSLYWYRQALGQGPEFLTYFNYEAQQDKSGLPNDRFSAERPEGSISTLTIQRTEQRDSAMYRCASSLVSAATNEKLFFGSGTQLSVL.

In this sample, this clone turned up once. The V and J genes are TRBV4-1 and TRBJ2-5, with 9 positions matching TRBD1. Germline loops: CDR1 MGHRA, CDR2 YSYEKL. With 1 base clipped from V and 2 bases from J, the junction kept 8 bases outside the gene matches. The CDR3 sequence is 17 residues long. The CDR3 DNA reads as TGCGCCAGCAGCCAAGGAACCGGGACAGGGCTTCAAGAGACCCAGTACTTC. Amino acids: CASSQGTGTGLQETQYF.

This sequence joins TRBV11-2 and TRBJ1-1; D is possibly TRBD1 (6 bases). The CDR3 contains 18 residues. Germline CDR1 reads SGHAT; CDR2 reads FQNNGV. The germline V and J ends were trimmed by 1 base and 0 bases, with 18 bases remaining between them. The CDR3 DNA follows: TGTGCCAGCAGCTTAGCTTCGGGGGGCGGATTAATGAACACTGAAGCTTTCTTT. Protein sequence: CASSLASGGGLMNTEAFF.

CDR3 residues: CASSHGTSGMNEQFF. The CDR3 DNA sequence: TGTGCCAGCAGTCACGGGACTAGCGGGATGAATGAGCAGTTCTTC. The chain joins TRBV27 to TRBJ2-1, with TRBD2 identical over 13 bases. This CDR3 contains 15 residues. From germline, CDR1 is MNHEY and CDR2 SMNVEV (reference sequence). With 5 bases clipped from V and 7 bases from J, the junction kept 5 bases outside the gene matches.

The rearrangement joins TRBV6-6 to TRBJ2-6, with 8 bases matching TRBD2. Germline V gene data show CDR1 as MNHNY and CDR2 as SVGAGI (reference sequence). Trimming cost V 5 bases and J 0 bases; bases outside gene matches: 6. The CDR3 is 17 amino acids. The CDR3 region is CASSPLAVVSGANVLTF. As DNA, the CDR3 is TGTGCCAGCAGTCCACTAGCGGTGGTCTCTGGGGCCAACGTCCTGACTTTC.

V gene TRBV24-1 combines with J gene TRBJ1-3; D gene ambiguous. CDR1 is KGHDR and CDR2 is SFDVKD in the germline V gene. This CDR3 spans 16 amino acids. V gave up 6 bases and J gave up 3 bases, with 17 bases separating them. DNA of the CDR3: TGTGCCACCAGTTCAGGATACCCGAACGATGGAAACACCATATATTTT. Encoded protein: CATSSGYPNDGNTIYF.

The chain carries TRBV30 and TRBJ1-4, with D uncertain. From germline, CDR1 is GTSNPN and CDR2 SVGIG (reference sequence). V was shortened by 1 base and J by 1 base, with 13 bases between the two germline ends. The CDR3 has 16 residues. The DNA for the CDR3 is TGTGCCTGGAGTGCCACAGTCACCCAAACTAATGAAAAACTGTTTTTT. This encodes CAWSATVTQTNEKLFF.

In DNA form, the CDR3 reads TGTGCCAGCAGCCGACTGGCGGGAAGCTCCTACAATGAGCAGTTCTTC. Its protein is CASSRLAGSSYNEQFF. The chain has TRBV14 and TRBJ2-1; perhaps TRBD2 as D (6 bases). The CDR3 has 16 residues. Per the germline V gene, CDR1 is SGHDN and CDR2 is FVKESK. Trimming pared 4 bases from V and 0 bases from J, leaving 13 bases between.

This chain joins TRBV6-6 and TRBJ1-5; the match to TRBD1 covers 7 bases. J was trimmed by 6 bases and V by 7 bases; bases with no gene match: 6. Germline-derived CDR1 and CDR2 are MNHNY and SVGAGI (reference sequence). The CDR3 length is 13 residues. The CDR3 reads CASTGQEGQPQHF. The CDR3, as DNA: TGTGCCAGCACCGGACAGGAGGGTCAGCCCCAGCATTTT.

J is TRBJ1-4 and V is TRBV7-2; the match to TRBD1 covers 12 bases. The J segment lost 4 bases and the V segment lost 4 bases, leaving 7 bases of the junction unmatched. The CDR3 runs 17 residues. Germline V gene lookup returns CDR1 SGHTA and CDR2 FQGNSA. The CDR3 nucleotides read TGTGCCAGCAGCTCCCGGGGACAGGGGGCAAATAATGAAAAACTGTTTTTT. It translates to CASSSRGQGANNEKLFF.

This chain joins TRBV9 and TRBJ2-5, with 11 positions matching TRBD2. Germline assignment: CDR1 SGDLS and CDR2 YYNGEE. The CDR3 totals 16 residues. Losses at the gene ends were 4 bases for V and 3 bases for J; bases not matched to a gene: 8. CDR3 loop: CASSPRKGLAEETQYF. The CDR3 nucleotides are TGTGCCAGCAGCCCAAGGAAGGGACTAGCGGAAGAGACCCAGTACTTC.

V usage is TRBV3-1 (or the pseudogene TRBV3-2) and J usage is TRBJ2-1; 13 nucleotides match TRBD2. Germline assignment: CDR1 LGHDT and CDR2 YNNKEL (reference sequence). This CDR3 spans 16 amino acids. After removal of 4 bases from V and 8 bases from J, the junction contained 8 bases not matched to a gene. This chain's CDR3 is CASSRRLAGGSDEQFF. DNA of the CDR3: TGTGCCAGCAGCCGCCGACTAGCGGGAGGTAGCGATGAGCAGTTCTTC.

The chain couples TRBV3-1 (or the pseudogene TRBV3-2) to TRBJ1-2; 8 bases line up with TRBD1. This CDR3 is 13 amino acids long. CDR1 is LGHDT, CDR2 YNNKEL, per germline (reference sequence). Unmatched junction bases numbered 9, after V lost 8 bases and J lost 7 bases. CDR3 loop: CASLQRTGCGYTF. CDR3 in DNA: TGTGCCAGCTTGCAGAGGACAGGGTGTGGCTACACCTTC.

This clone was seen once. V is TRBV27 and J is TRBJ2-5; 7 bases are a match to TRBD1. The CDR3 length is 21 residues. Germline V gives CDR1 MNHEY, CDR2 SMNVEV (reference sequence). Trimming at V came to 1 base and at J to 1 base, leaving 21 bases not matched to a gene. Here the CDR3 DNA reads TGTGCCAGCAGTTTATTCGGGTGGCAGGGGGTCTTAGCTGGAACCCAAGAGACCCAGTACTTC. It is translated as CASSLFGWQGVLAGTQETQYF.

The chain joins TRBV10-3 to TRBJ1-1, with D maybe TRBD1 (6 bases). The CDR3 is 12 residues long. V was shortened by 10 bases and J by 7 bases, with 16 bases between the two germline ends. Germline CDR1 ENHRY, CDR2 SYGVKD. Written as DNA, the CDR3 is TGTGCCACCCAGGGGATCGGGAATGAAGCTTTCTTT. Amino acid sequence: CATQGIGNEAFF.

This rearrangement joins TRBV28 to TRBJ1-1; D is uncertain. The germline CDR1 and CDR2 sequences are MDHEN and SYDVKM. Trimming left V 1 base short and J 0 bases short, with 3 bases between. The CDR3 consists of 13 residues. CDR3 region: CASSLSVNTEAFF. CDR3 DNA sequence: TGTGCCAGCAGTTTATCTGTGAACACTGAAGCTTTCTTT.

This clone is a singleton in its sample. In nucleotides, the CDR3 is TGCGCCAGCAGCTTGGTGGCGGGACCAGATACGCAGTATTTT. Its protein product is CASSLVAGPDTQYF. The V and J genes are TRBV5-1 and TRBJ2-3; the D gene is possibly TRBD2 (6 bases). Germline V gene lookup returns CDR1 SGHRS and CDR2 YFSETQ. The V and J ends lost 0 bases and 4 bases respectively, with 9 bases between them. The CDR3 runs 14 residues.

J is TRBJ2-1 and V is TRBV19; 10 positions match TRBD2. CDR3 size: 16 residues. Germline trimming cut 5 bases from V and 8 bases from J; bases unmatched to any gene: 12. Germline CDR1 is LNHDA and CDR2 is SQIVND (reference sequence). CDR3 nucleotides: TGTGCCAGTAGTCTCGCTAGCGGGAGAGTAACGTATGAGCAGTTCTTC. It yields the protein CASSLASGRVTYEQFF.

This chain joins TRBV15 and TRBJ2-1; 8 bases line up with TRBD2. This CDR3 is built from 15 residues. J was trimmed by 5 bases and V by 2 bases; bases with no gene match: 5. The V gene's germline CDR1 is LNHNV and CDR2 YYDKDF (reference sequence). CDR3 DNA sequence: TGTGCCACCAGCAGACTAGCGGGTCTCAACAATGAGCAGTTCTTC. Its translation is CATSRLAGLNNEQFF. Full variable domain (missing parts from reference TRBV15 and TRBJ2-1): DAMVIQNPRYQVTQFGKPVTLSCSQTLNHNVMYWYQQKSSQAPKLLFHYYDKDFNNEADTPDNFQSRRPNTSFCFLDIRSPGLGDTAMYLCATSRLAGLNNEQFFGPGTRLTVL.

The genes are TRBV5-1 and TRBJ2-7; no clear D. The germline gives CDR1 SGHRS, CDR2 YFSETQ. The CDR3 contains 18 residues. Trimming took off 2 bases at V and 0 bases at J, with 21 bases between the two ends. This chain's CDR3 is CASSLDLVTPTGSYEQYV. The CDR3 coding sequence is TGCGCCAGCAGCTTAGACTTAGTAACCCCCACTGGCTCCTACGAGCAGTACGTC.

The chain recombines TRBV5-1 with TRBJ1-2; the match to TRBD1 covers 9 bases. J lost 2 bases, V lost 5 bases, and 10 bases had no gene match. In germline, CDR1 is SGHRS, CDR2 YFSETQ. CDR3 length: 16 residues. CDR3 in DNA: TGCGCCAGCAGGCAGGGGACAGGGACAGCAAACTATGGCTACACCTTC. Its protein product is CASRQGTGTANYGYTF.

V and J are TRBV10-3 and TRBJ1-6, with 8 positions matching TRBD1. The germline CDR1 and CDR2 sequences are ENHRY and SYGVKD. V was clipped by 0 bases and J by 8 bases; unmatched bases: 9. The CDR3 consists of 17 residues. The CDR3 coding sequence is TGTGCCATCAGTGAGTCTTCGGGGGACAGGCGTGATTCACCCCTCCACTTT. This gives the protein CAISESSGDRRDSPLHF.

In DNA, the CDR3 is TGTGCCAGCAGCTTATACACGACTCCCCCTCAAGAGACCCAGTACTTC. The encoded protein is CASSLYTTPPQETQYF. The chain employs TRBV7-2 and TRBJ2-5, with D hard to call. CDR3 length: 16 residues. Per germline, CDR1 SGHTA and CDR2 FQGNSA. V was shortened by 2 bases and J by 2 bases, with 15 bases between the two germline ends.

The rearrangement links TRBV2 to TRBJ2-7; 10 bases align to TRBD2. The CDR3 covers 14 residues. Germline lookup yields CDR1 SNHLY and CDR2 FYNNEI. V lost 3 bases and J lost 6; bases outside the gene matches: 5. The CDR3 protein is CASSDRSGRGEQYF. The CDR3 region has the DNA TGTGCCAGCAGTGATCGCAGCGGGAGGGGCGAGCAGTACTTC.

The CDR3 loop reads CASRPGTVMNTEAFF. For the CDR3, the DNA is TGTGCCAGCCGTCCCGGGACAGTTATGAACACTGAAGCTTTCTTT. The chain employs TRBV27 and TRBJ1-1, with 7 positions matching TRBD1. Germline values: CDR1 MNHEY, CDR2 SMNVEV (reference sequence). Germline trimming cut 8 bases from V and 0 bases from J; bases unmatched to any gene: 9. CDR3 length: 15 amino acids.

The rearrangement uses TRBV29-1 and TRBJ2-5, with 15 bases fitting TRBD2. V lost 5 bases to trimming and J lost 2 bases; unmatched junction nucleotides: 12. Germline CDR1 is SQVTM and CDR2 is ANQGSEA. This CDR3 contains 18 residues. The CDR3 sequence is CSVRHGLAGGPRQETQYF. The CDR3 DNA sequence: TGCAGCGTTCGCCACGGACTAGCGGGAGGGCCGAGGCAAGAGACCCAGTACTTC.

The V and J genes are TRBV5-4 and TRBJ1-2; D may be TRBD1 (5 bases). This CDR3 is 13 amino acids long. Trimming cost V 3 bases and J 6 bases, with 12 bases left between them. The germline CDR1 and CDR2 sequences are SGHNT and YYREEE (reference sequence). This CDR3 is CASSSLAGNGYTF. CDR3 nucleotides: TGTGCCAGCAGCTCCCTGGCAGGGAATGGCTACACCTTC.

V is TRBV19 and J is TRBJ2-2; TRBD2 might be the D (6 bases). The V and J ends lost 4 bases and 4 bases respectively, with 13 bases between them. The CDR3 has 15 amino acids. CDR1 is LNHDA and CDR2 is SQIVND in the germline V gene (reference sequence). The CDR3 DNA sequence: TGTGCCAGTAGTAAGGGGAGGTGGGGCACCGGGGAGCTGTTTTTT. This translates into CASSKGRWGTGELFF.

The chain uses TRBV28 and TRBJ2-7; 7 nucleotides match TRBD2. Germline V CDR1 and CDR2: MDHEN, SYDVKM. J gave up 1 base and V 3 bases, and 6 bases lay outside the gene matches. CDR3 length equals 15 residues. CDR3 sequence reads: CASSFSGGLSYEQYF. DNA of the CDR3: TGTGCCAGCAGTTTTTCGGGGGGACTGTCCTACGAGCAGTACTTC.

The genes are TRBV28 and TRBJ1-1, with 9 bases aligning to TRBD1. V lost 6 bases, J lost 5 bases, and 10 bases stayed unmatched. Germline lookup yields CDR1 MDHEN and CDR2 SYDVKM. The CDR3 length is 15 residues. CDR3 sequence: CASSLPGQGKTEAFF. As DNA, the CDR3 is TGTGCCAGCAGCTTGCCGGGACAGGGAAAAACTGAAGCTTTCTTT.